The 30 T cell receptor beta chains below all came from one sample that was sequenced in a study of T cell repertoires in cytomegalovirus infection. From the reads, TCRdb called clonotypes with MiXCR, one entry per CDR3 protein. The repertoire holds about 150,000 distinct CDR3 sequences, with around a quarter as singletons. What was sequenced was PBMCs. All receptors derive from a human donor in good health (CMV status not recorded). Some clones in this sample may be carry-over from other donors' samples.

This clonotype was picked up many times. CDR3 loop: CASSLQGPSNEKLFF. Here the CDR3 DNA reads TGTGCCAGCAGCCTACAGGGCCCCTCTAATGAAAAACTGTTTTTT. This chain connects TRBV7-2 to TRBJ1-4; TRBD1 is a possible D gene (6 bases). Germline assignment: CDR1 SGHTA and CDR2 FQGNSA. V was trimmed by 5 bases and J by 3 bases, leaving 13 bases between them. This CDR3 has 15 amino acids.

About this clonotype itself: A read error may be the cause here, since a much bigger clone is one base away. The V call is TRBV12-3 or TRBV12-4, the J call TRBJ2-1, with TRBD2 as a possible D gene (6 bases). This CDR3 is built from 14 residues. Between the trimmed V and J ends, which lost 7 bases and 0 bases, there was a span of 10 bases. The CDR3 is CASNWDFSYNEQFF. The CDR3 coding sequence is TGTGCCAGCAATTGGGACTTCTCCTACAATGAGCAGTTCTTC.

Concerning this clonotype itself: A single base separates this from a much larger clone, so it may be a read error. This chain connects TRBV7-2 to TRBJ2-5; D may be TRBD1 (6 bases). Germline V CDR1 and CDR2: SGHTA, FQGNSA. This CDR3 is built from 15 residues. V was clipped by 4 bases and J by 0 bases, with 12 bases between them. The CDR3 coding sequence is TGTGCCAGCAGCTGCTACCGACAGGACCAAGAGACCCAGTACTTC. As protein: CASSCYRQDQETQYF.

With respect to this clonotype: A much larger clone lies one base from this, so it may be a read error. This chain joins TRBV6-1 and TRBJ1-2; 7 nucleotides agree with TRBD1. From germline, CDR1 is MNHNS and CDR2 SASEGT. This CDR3 has 15 amino acids. The CDR3 DNA reads as TGTGCCAGCAGTCCCAGCTGGGGGGACAGCTATAGCTACACCTTC. Protein: CASSPSWGDSYSYTF.

This clonotype was detected a few times. DNA of the CDR3: TGTGCCAGTAGTTTTCGGGGAGACAGGGTTGCTGGGGCCAACGTCCTGACTTTC. Encoded protein: CASSFRGDRVAGANVLTF. This rearrangement joins TRBV19 to TRBJ2-6; 7 bases are a match to TRBD1. Germline CDR1 is LNHDA and CDR2 is SQIVND (reference sequence). V gave up 5 bases and J gave up 2 bases; unmatched junction bases: 12. The length of the CDR3 is 18 residues.

This clonotype was picked up many times. V and J are TRBV7-2 and TRBJ1-6, with D unresolved. V shed 5 bases and J shed 8 bases, with 16 bases lying between them. The CDR3 covers 15 residues. CDR1 and CDR2 from the germline V gene are SGHTA and FQGNSA. The CDR3 loop reads CASSPLLGSDSPLHF. In DNA form, the CDR3 reads TGTGCCAGCAGCCCCCTCCTCGGGTCGGATTCACCCCTCCACTTT.

This clonotype showed up just a few times. The chain combines TRBV12-3 or TRBV12-4 with TRBJ2-5; D uncertain. V gave up 4 bases and J gave up 4 bases, with 10 bases separating them. The CDR3 consists of 13 residues. The DNA for the CDR3 is TGTGCCAGCAGTTCCGGGCGGCCAGAGACCCAGTACTTC. Its protein is CASSSGRPETQYF.

This rearrangement joins TRBV9 to TRBJ2-1; weak D call: TRBD2 (6 bases). V was clipped by 3 bases and J by 7 bases, with 17 bases between them. The CDR3 contains 15 residues. The germline V gene encodes CDR1 SGDLS and CDR2 YYNGEE. CDR3 sequence reads: CASSDELAALNEQFF. The CDR3 nucleotides read TGTGCCAGCAGCGATGAACTAGCCGCGCTTAATGAGCAGTTCTTC.

This clonotype showed up just a few times. CDR3 sequence (DNA): TGTGCCAGCAGCTCGGTGACAGCCAGAAATGAAAAACTGTTTTTT. Translating it yields CASSSVTARNEKLFF. V usage is TRBV5-5 and J usage is TRBJ1-4; the D gene is possibly TRBD1 (5 bases). V gave up 3 bases and J gave up 5 bases, with 14 bases separating them. This CDR3 is 15 amino acids long. CDR1 is SGHKS, CDR2 YYEKEE, per germline (reference sequence).

The genes are TRBV6-5 and TRBJ2-7; possibly TRBD1 for D (6 bases). V was pared by 6 bases and J by 4 bases, with 10 bases between. Per the germline V gene, CDR1 is MNHEY and CDR2 is SVGAGI. The CDR3 length is 12 residues. The CDR3 DNA reads TGTGCCAGCAGCGACACAGGGTACGAGCAGTACTTC. As protein: CASSDTGYEQYF.

This chain connects TRBV28 to TRBJ2-3; TRBD2 is a possible D gene (6 bases). CDR1 and CDR2 (germline): MDHEN, SYDVKM. This CDR3 is built from 16 residues. V shed 7 bases and J shed 2 bases, with 19 bases lying between them. CDR3 sequence: CASIPFSGRNTDTQYF. CDR3 sequence (DNA): TGTGCCAGCATCCCCTTTAGCGGACGAAACACAGATACGCAGTATTTT.

This clonotype occurred many times. V usage is TRBV7-2 and J usage is TRBJ1-1; D remains ambiguous. V lost 0 bases and J lost 2, with 10 bases in between. The germline CDR1 and CDR2 sequences are SGHTA and FQGNSA. The CDR3 loop spans 15 amino acids. The chain's CDR3 is CASSLAPSFNTEAFF. The DNA for the CDR3 is TGTGCCAGCAGCTTAGCGCCGTCATTTAACACTGAAGCTTTCTTT.

The CDR3 DNA reads as TGTGCCAGCAGTTTTAGGCAGCGGGGCTACGAGCAGTACTTC. This encodes CASSFRQRGYEQYF. This chain connects TRBV28 to TRBJ2-7; 7 bases line up with TRBD2. The CDR3 is made up of 14 amino acids. V shed 3 bases and J 3 bases; nucleotides not matched to a gene: 5. Germline V gene lookup returns CDR1 MDHEN and CDR2 SYDVKM.

This clonotype was observed a few times. J is TRBJ2-5 and V is TRBV11-2; 7 nucleotides line up with TRBD1. Germline V gene data show CDR1 as SGHAT and CDR2 as FQNNGV. V trimming: 5 bases; J trimming: 0 bases; junction bases outside the gene matches: 3. The CDR3 spans 14 residues. The CDR3 DNA reads TGTGCCAGCAGCGACGACAGGGACCAAGAGACCCAGTACTTC. It translates to CASSDDRDQETQYF. Filled out from reference TRBV11-2 and TRBJ2-5, the complete variable domain reads EAGVAQSPRYKIIEKRQSVAFWCNPISGHATLYWYQQILGQGPKLLIQFQNNGVVDDSQLPKDRFSAERLKGVDSTLKIQPAKLEDSAVYLCASSDDRDQETQYFGPGTRLLVL.

The V and J genes are TRBV28 and TRBJ1-1; tentatively, D is TRBD1 (5 bases). Trimming shortened V by 6 bases and J by 10 bases, and 9 bases separated the two germline ends. CDR3 length: 10 residues. Per germline, CDR1 MDHEN and CDR2 SYDVKM. The CDR3 coding sequence is TGTGCCAGCAGCCCCGGGGCAGCTTTCTTT. Encoded protein: CASSPGAAFF.

This clonotype occurred a few times. Here the CDR3 reads CASSLYGGDNTEAFF. The CDR3 region has the DNA TGTGCCAGCAGCTTATACGGGGGAGATAACACTGAAGCTTTCTTT. V and J are TRBV7-3 and TRBJ1-1, with D possibly TRBD1 on 5 matching bases. V lost 2 bases and J 2 bases, leaving 12 bases between the germline ends. The CDR3 is 15 residues long. CDR1 and CDR2 (germline): SGHTA, FQGTGA.

This clonotype occurred many times. The J gene is TRBJ2-1, the V gene TRBV7-6, with 9 positions matching TRBD2. In germline, CDR1 is SGHVS, CDR2 FNYEAQ. The CDR3 runs to 16 residues. With 5 bases clipped from V and 7 bases from J, the junction kept 12 bases outside the gene matches. CDR3: CASSPVGGGADNEQFF. The CDR3 nucleotides are TGTGCCAGCAGCCCAGTGGGCGGGGGGGCTGATAATGAGCAGTTCTTC.

Ten or more counts support this clonotype. The genes are TRBV12-5 and TRBJ2-7, with TRBD1 identical over 7 bases. V shed 5 bases, J shed 1 base, and the junction held 5 bases outside the gene matches. CDR1 LGHNT and CDR2 FRNRAP come from the germline V gene. This CDR3 is built from 14 residues. In DNA, the CDR3 is TGTGCTAGTGGTAGCGACAGGGAATCCTACGAGCAGTACTTC. Encoded protein: CASGSDRESYEQYF.

Only one count was recorded for this clonotype. The chain combines TRBV30 with TRBJ2-3, with D possibly matching TRBD2 (6 bases). Germline values: CDR1 GTSNPN, CDR2 SVGIG (reference sequence). Trimming pared 4 bases from V and 0 bases from J, leaving 14 bases between. The CDR3 extends over 15 amino acids. The CDR3 DNA follows: TGTGCCTGGACCGCGGGACGGCTTAGCACAGATACGCAGTATTTT. This sequence encodes CAWTAGRLSTDTQYF. The full variable domain, its missing parts supplied by reference TRBV30 and TRBJ2-3, is SQTIHQWPATLVQPVGSPLSLECTVEGTSNPNLYWYRQAAGRGLQLLFYSVGIGQISSEVPQNLSASRPQDRQFILSSKKLLLSDSGFYLCAWTAGRLSTDTQYFGPGTRLTVL.

This clonotype was seen only a few times. V and J are TRBV19 and TRBJ2-1; D is ambiguous. The CDR3 spans 11 residues. Deletions cut 9 bases from V and 7 bases from J, with 10 bases between. Germline CDR1 and CDR2: LNHDA and SQIVND (reference sequence). CDR3 in DNA: TGTGCCAGCCAAGGGCGGAATGAGCAGTTCTTC. Its protein product is CASQGRNEQFF.

This clonotype was found a few times. J is TRBJ2-1 and V is TRBV14; no clear D. This CDR3 is 12 amino acids long. Trimming removed 0 bases from V and 7 bases from J, with 4 bases in between. CDR1 is SGHDN and CDR2 is FVKESK in the germline V gene. CDR3 DNA: TGTGCCAGCAGCCAAGAGGGGAATGAGCAGTTCTTC. Translated: CASSQEGNEQFF.

Many counts were recorded for this clonotype. This chain uses TRBV6-8 with TRBJ2-6, with D possibly matching TRBD1 (6 bases). Trimming pared 7 bases from V and 4 bases from J, leaving 11 bases between. The germline V gene encodes CDR1 MNHGY and CDR2 SAAAGT. The CDR3 extends over 14 amino acids. CDR3 in DNA: TGTGCCAGCAAAACAGGGTGGGGGGCCAACGTCCTGACTTTC. The encoded protein is CASKTGWGANVLTF.

This clonotype showed up many times. This chain joins TRBV12-3 or TRBV12-4 and TRBJ2-1; the D call may be TRBD1 or TRBD2 (6 bases each). The CDR3 covers 15 residues. V was shortened by 8 bases and J by 7 bases, with 21 bases between the two germline ends. CDR3 in amino acids: CASGQGGSPRNEQFF. The DNA of the CDR3 is TGTGCCAGCGGCCAAGGGGGGAGCCCCCGGAATGAGCAGTTCTTC.

This clonotype was counted a few times. The rearrangement joins TRBV7-9 to TRBJ1-1; 9 nucleotides match TRBD1. The CDR3 is made up of 17 amino acids. The V and J ends lost 3 bases and 0 bases, in that order; junction bases with no gene match: 8. Per germline, CDR1 SEHNR and CDR2 FQNEAQ (reference sequence). The CDR3 nucleotides read TGTGCCAGCAGCTTCGTCGGGACAGGGCGTATGAACACTGAAGCTTTCTTT. It yields the protein CASSFVGTGRMNTEAFF.

The chain links TRBV29-1 to TRBJ2-3; 8 bases line up with TRBD1. V lost 6 bases to trimming and J lost 3 bases; unmatched junction nucleotides: 5. This CDR3 comprises 13 residues. The V gene's germline CDR1 is SQVTM and CDR2 ANQGSEA. CDR3 coding DNA: TGCAGCGTAAGACAGGGGTCGACAGATACGCAGTATTTT. As protein: CSVRQGSTDTQYF.

This clonotype was picked up many times. The V gene is TRBV7-2, the J gene TRBJ1-2, with 9 bases identical to TRBD1. After removal of 4 bases from V and 5 bases from J, the junction contained 5 bases not matched to a gene. The CDR3 is made up of 14 amino acids. From germline, CDR1 is SGHTA and CDR2 FQGNSA. Written as DNA, the CDR3 is TGTGCCAGCAGCTCCACCGGGACAGGGTATGGCTACACCTTC. It specifies CASSSTGTGYGYTF.

This clonotype was seen many times. The chain links TRBV7-2 to TRBJ1-6; no firm D call. V gave up 5 bases and J gave up 9 bases, with 14 bases separating them. CDR1 and CDR2 (germline): SGHTA, FQGNSA. The CDR3 runs to 14 residues. The CDR3 reads CASSLDLPGSPLHF. The CDR3 DNA is TGTGCCAGCAGCCTGGACCTGCCCGGTTCACCCCTCCACTTT.

CDR3: CASRMDGDYGYTF. CDR3 nucleotides: TGTGCCAGCAGGATGGACGGGGACTATGGCTACACCTTC. This rearrangement joins TRBV2 to TRBJ1-2; D unresolved. The V and J ends lost 6 bases and 3 bases respectively, with 11 bases between them. Germline CDR1 is SNHLY and CDR2 is FYNNEI. CDR3 size: 13 residues.

V is TRBV5-4 and J is TRBJ2-1, with 7 bases fitting TRBD2. After removal of 7 bases from V and 6 bases from J, the junction contained 7 bases not matched to a gene. The germline V gene has CDR1 SGHNT and CDR2 YYREEE (reference sequence). CDR3 length equals 13 residues. This CDR3 reads CASQSLAANEQFF. Here the CDR3 DNA reads TGTGCCAGCCAAAGCCTAGCGGCCAATGAGCAGTTCTTC.

V is TRBV5-1 and J is TRBJ2-5; no definite D call. Trimming pared 0 bases from V and 2 bases from J, leaving 11 bases between. The CDR3 consists of 15 residues. CDR1 SGHRS and CDR2 YFSETQ come from the germline V gene. CDR3 loop: CASSLVSRSQETQYF. The DNA for the CDR3 is TGCGCCAGCAGCTTGGTGTCCAGGTCACAAGAGACCCAGTACTTC.